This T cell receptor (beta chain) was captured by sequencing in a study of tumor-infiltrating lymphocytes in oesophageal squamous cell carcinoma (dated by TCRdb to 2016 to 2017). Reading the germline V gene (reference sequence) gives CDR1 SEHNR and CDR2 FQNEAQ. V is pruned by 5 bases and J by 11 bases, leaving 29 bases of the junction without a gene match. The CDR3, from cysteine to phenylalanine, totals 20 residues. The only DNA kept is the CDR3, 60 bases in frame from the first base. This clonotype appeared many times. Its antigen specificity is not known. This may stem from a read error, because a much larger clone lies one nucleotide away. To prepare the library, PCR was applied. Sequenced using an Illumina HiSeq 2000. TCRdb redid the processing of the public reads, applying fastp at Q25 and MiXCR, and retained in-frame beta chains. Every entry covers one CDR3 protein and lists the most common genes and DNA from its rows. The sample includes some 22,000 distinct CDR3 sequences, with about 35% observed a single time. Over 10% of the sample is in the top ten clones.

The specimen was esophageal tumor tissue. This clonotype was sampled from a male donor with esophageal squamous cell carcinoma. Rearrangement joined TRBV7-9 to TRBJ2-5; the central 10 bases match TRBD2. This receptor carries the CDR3 CASSLGASGRVRAKQNEQYF. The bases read TGTGCCAGCAGCCTGGGGGCTAGCGGGAGAGTCCGTGCTAAACAAAATGAGCAGTACTTC.